Presented here are 28 T cell receptor beta chains from one specimen sequenced in a study of PD-1 blockade in classical Hodgkin lymphoma. Time point given: newly diagnosed, previously untreated cHL patient sample. Sequenced by immunoSEQ multiplex PCR; TCRdb stores in-frame clones only, minus some. The data hold 25,000 to 35,000 clones, with 94% observed a single time. The sequenced sample was peripheral blood mononuclear cells (PBMCs). The receptor source for this set is a human donor with classical Hodgkin lymphoma.

CDR3 sequence (DNA): TGTGCCAGTAGTGTAGGTTCCGTCTCCTATGGCTACACCTTC. Its translation is CASSVGSVSYGYTF. The V and J genes are TRBV19 and TRBJ1-2; D ambiguous. Between the trimmed V and J ends, which lost 5 bases and 4 bases, there was a span of 14 bases. CDR3 size: 14 residues. Germline-derived CDR1 and CDR2 are LNHDA and SQIVND (reference sequence).

The chain recombines TRBV4-1 with TRBJ1-1; 9 nucleotides align to TRBD1. The V segment lost 3 bases and the J segment 3 bases; nucleotides outside the gene matches: 5. The CDR3 consists of 15 residues. In germline, CDR1 is MGHRA, CDR2 YSYEKL. CDR3 DNA: TGCGCCAGCAGCCACGTCCGGGACAGGGACACTGAAGCTTTCTTT. This translates into CASSHVRDRDTEAFF.

The chain uses TRBV9 and TRBJ2-1, with D possibly matching TRBD2 (7 bases). V shed 0 bases and J shed 4 bases, with 8 bases lying between them. Germline V lookup: CDR1 SGDLS, CDR2 YYNGEE. The CDR3 length is 14 residues. CDR3 sequence (DNA): TGTGCCAGCAGCGTAGAGGGGGGGTACAATGAGCAGTTCTTC. It translates to CASSVEGGYNEQFF.

The CDR3 sequence: CASSLRAVGPQHF. The CDR3 DNA reads as TGTGCCAGCAGCTTGCGGGCTGTAGGGCCCCAGCATTTT. The V gene is TRBV5-5, the J gene TRBJ1-5; D uncertain. V was clipped by 1 base and J by 9 bases, with 11 bases between them. CDR1 and CDR2 (germline): SGHKS, YYEKEE (reference sequence). The CDR3 totals 13 residues.

CDR3: CASRDQLLGELFF. CDR3 sequence (DNA): TGTGCCAGCCGGGACCAGTTACTGGGGGAGCTGTTTTTT. This chain uses TRBV2 with TRBJ2-2; D may match TRBD1 or TRBD2 (5 bases each). The CDR3 loop spans 13 amino acids. Trimming removed 8 bases at V and 8 bases at J, with 15 bases between. Germline assignment: CDR1 SNHLY and CDR2 FYNNEI. The entire variable domain, with the rest obtained from reference TRBV2 and TRBJ2-2, is as follows: EPEVTQTPSHQVTQMGQEVILRCVPISNHLYFYWYRQILGQKVEFLVSFYNNEISEKSEIFDDQFSVERPDGSNFTLKIRSTKLEDSAMYFCASRDQLLGELFFGEGSRLTVL.

This chain links TRBV19 with TRBJ1-3, with no clear D. The V gene lost 7 bases and the J gene lost 0 bases, with 13 bases spanning the gap. This CDR3 has 15 residues. CDR1 and CDR2 (germline): LNHDA, SQIVND (reference sequence). The CDR3: CASNIKVNSGNTIYF. The CDR3 DNA follows: TGTGCCAGTAATATCAAGGTCAACTCTGGAAACACCATATATTTT.

With respect to this clone: The same CDR3 can be traced to other DNA sequences in this sample. The chain is built from TRBV5-1 and TRBJ1-5, with D maybe TRBD1 (5 bases). Trimming stripped 0 bases from V and 1 base from J, with 5 bases between. Germline loops: CDR1 SGHRS, CDR2 YFSETQ. CDR3 length: 14 residues. The CDR3 DNA sequence: TGCGCCAGCAGCTTGGAGGGGAGCAATCAGCCCCAGCATTTT. Translating gives CASSLEGSNQPQHF.

This clone turned up a few times. V usage is TRBV27 and J usage is TRBJ1-5; D gene ambiguous. V gave up 0 bases and J gave up 4 bases, with 4 bases separating them. Germline lookup yields CDR1 MNHEY and CDR2 SMNVEV (reference sequence). CDR3 length equals 13 residues. CDR3 protein: CASSLSGNQPQHF. For the CDR3, the DNA is TGTGCCAGCAGTTTATCAGGGAATCAGCCCCAGCATTTT.

The rearrangement uses TRBV5-4 and TRBJ2-7; 9 positions agree with TRBD2. After removal of 4 bases from V and 7 bases from J, the junction contained 12 bases not matched to a gene. Germline values: CDR1 SGHNT, CDR2 YYREEE (reference sequence). This CDR3 contains 15 residues. For the CDR3, the DNA is TGTGCCAGCAGCACCGGGACTAGCTTTTCCTTGGAGCAGTACTTC. It codes for CASSTGTSFSLEQYF.

The chain joins TRBV19 to TRBJ2-7, with a possible D match to TRBD1 (5 bases). From germline, CDR1 is LNHDA and CDR2 SQIVND (reference sequence). The CDR3 has 13 residues. V was shortened by 5 bases and J by 3 bases, with 11 bases between the two germline ends. CDR3 DNA: TGTGCCAGTAGTGGTCAGGGCTACTACGAGCAGTACTTC. Encoded protein: CASSGQGYYEQYF.

The chain combines TRBV7-3 with TRBJ2-3; D is unresolved. Between the trimmed V and J ends, which lost 3 bases and 0 bases, there was a span of 4 bases. Germline V gene data show CDR1 as SGHTA and CDR2 as FQGTGA. CDR3 size: 13 residues. CDR3 DNA: TGTGCCAGCAGCTTGGTGAGCACAGATACGCAGTATTTT. The encoded protein is CASSLVSTDTQYF.

The CDR3 reads CASTRRGAQETQYF. In DNA form, the CDR3 reads TGTGCCAGCACCCGGCGGGGGGCCCAAGAGACCCAGTACTTC. The rearrangement uses TRBV5-4 and TRBJ2-5; TRBD2 matches at 8 bases. The ends lost 6 bases at V and 1 base at J; junction bases unmatched: 5. Per germline, CDR1 SGHNT and CDR2 YYREEE (reference sequence). The CDR3 loop spans 14 amino acids. The full variable domain, completed using reference TRBV5-4 and TRBJ2-5, is ETGVTQSPTHLIKTRGQQVTLRCSSQSGHNTVSWYQQALGQGPQFIFQYYREEENGRGNFPPRFSGLQFPNYSSELNVNALELDDSALYLCASTRRGAQETQYFGPGTRLLVL.

V gene TRBV27 combines with J gene TRBJ1-5; tentative D call: TRBD1 (6 bases). V dropped 6 bases and J dropped 3 bases, with 21 bases sitting between them. The CDR3 contains 17 residues. CDR1 and CDR2 from the germline V gene are MNHEY and SMNVEV (reference sequence). The CDR3 reads CASSPLGRGLNNQPQHF. The DNA of the CDR3 is TGTGCCAGCAGCCCCTTAGGCAGGGGACTCAACAATCAGCCCCAGCATTTT.

This clone was observed once. The chain joins TRBV10-2 to TRBJ2-1, with D perhaps TRBD1 or TRBD2 (5 bases each). This CDR3 has 16 residues. Germline CDR1 and CDR2: WSHSY and SAAADI. V lost 6 bases and J 9 bases, leaving 24 bases between the germline ends. CDR3 in amino acids: CASSVRRDERGLEQFF. CDR3 sequence (DNA): TGCGCCAGCAGCGTACGCCGGGACGAACGCGGACTTGAGCAGTTCTTC.

The gene calls are TRBV28 and TRBJ2-2; D gene unclear. V shed 7 bases and J shed 7 bases, with 19 bases lying between them. This CDR3 has 15 residues. Germline V gives CDR1 MDHEN, CDR2 SYDVKM. The CDR3 protein is CASKYGPSPFGELFF. The CDR3 bases are TGTGCCAGCAAGTATGGGCCCTCCCCCTTCGGGGAGCTGTTTTTT.

The chain is built from TRBV7-9 and TRBJ2-2; a possible D gene is TRBD2 (5 bases). The germline gives CDR1 SEHNR, CDR2 FQNEAQ (reference sequence). Trimming shortened V by 5 bases and J by 5 bases, and 18 bases separated the two germline ends. The CDR3 loop spans 16 amino acids. CDR3 sequence: CASSDYLGFSTGELFF. In DNA, the CDR3 is TGTGCCAGCAGCGACTATTTGGGGTTTTCGACCGGGGAGCTGTTTTTT.

The CDR3 spells CASSYRVGQETQYF. The CDR3, as DNA: TGTGCCAGCAGTTACAGAGTGGGCCAAGAGACCCAGTACTTC. V is TRBV6-5 and J is TRBJ2-5; no firm D call. In germline, CDR1 is MNHEY, CDR2 SVGAGI. The CDR3 loop spans 14 amino acids. The V end lost 2 bases, the J end lost 1 base, and 8 bases lay between the germline ends.

The rearrangement joins TRBV6-1 to TRBJ2-7, with 7 bases aligning to TRBD1. The CDR3 contains 11 residues. V lost 10 bases, J lost 3 bases, and 3 bases stayed unmatched. CDR1 and CDR2 (germline): MNHNS, SASEGT. DNA of the CDR3: TGTGCCACAAGGACAGGCTACGAGCAGTACTTC. It encodes CATRTGYEQYF.

The chain is built from TRBV6-1 and TRBJ2-2; no definite D call. This CDR3 is built from 13 residues. Germline lookup yields CDR1 MNHNS and CDR2 SASEGT. Trimming removed 7 bases at V and 6 bases at J, with 12 bases between. CDR3 amino acids: CASTIEPAGELFF. CDR3 sequence (DNA): TGTGCCAGCACCATCGAGCCGGCCGGGGAGCTGTTTTTT.

The chain has TRBV27 and TRBJ1-2, with a weak D call TRBD1 (5 bases). The V gene lost 6 bases and the J gene lost 2 bases, with 19 bases spanning the gap. The germline V gene encodes CDR1 MNHEY and CDR2 SMNVEV (reference sequence). This CDR3 contains 16 residues. CDR3 protein: CASSLISRDRNYGYTF. DNA of the CDR3: TGTGCCAGCAGCCTAATATCCCGGGACCGGAACTATGGCTACACCTTC.

This chain joins TRBV6-5 and TRBJ2-5, with 12 bases lining up with TRBD1. The CDR3 spans 13 residues. Germline CDR1 MNHEY, CDR2 SVGAGI. J was trimmed by 7 bases and V by 6 bases; bases with no gene match: 3. CDR3 residues: CASRAGQGATQYF. The CDR3 DNA sequence: TGTGCCAGCAGGGCGGGACAGGGGGCGACCCAGTACTTC.

This clone was found a few times. V is TRBV19 and J is TRBJ1-5; D is ambiguous. This CDR3 comprises 14 residues. Trimming cost V 1 base and J 9 bases, with 13 bases left between them. From germline, CDR1 is LNHDA and CDR2 SQIVND (reference sequence). CDR3: CASSIGLWVPPQHF. CDR3 DNA sequence: TGTGCCAGTAGTATAGGCCTTTGGGTGCCGCCCCAGCATTTT.

This clone was seen only once. The junction and the germline gene differ at one end; a read error may be behind it. This sequence joins TRBV6-1 and TRBJ1-1; the D gene is possibly TRBD1 (6 bases). Germline V gives CDR1 MNHNS, CDR2 SASEGT. CDR3 length: 13 residues. In DNA, the CDR3 is TGTGCCAGCAGAGAAGGGGGGGACACTGAAGCTTTCTTT. Amino acids: CASREGGDTEAFF.

This clone has just one count. The chain has TRBV11-3 and TRBJ2-1; maybe TRBD2 (6 bases). The V gene lost 6 bases and the J gene lost 2 bases, with 17 bases spanning the gap. Germline V CDR1 and CDR2: SGHNT, YENEEA. This CDR3 has 16 residues. In DNA form, the CDR3 reads TGTGCCAGCAGTCCTTCTCCTAGCGCCGCCTACAATGAGCAGTTCTTC. Protein sequence: CASSPSPSAAYNEQFF.

For this clone: The sample has other DNA sequences that encode this CDR3 too. This chain links TRBV29-1 with TRBJ1-2, with D possibly TRBD1 on 5 matching bases. With 7 bases removed from V and 8 bases from J, the gap between germline ends came to 17 bases. Germline-derived CDR1 and CDR2 are SQVTM and ANQGSEA. This CDR3 contains 12 residues. The chain's CDR3 is CSAGVREGGYTF. The DNA of the CDR3 is TGCAGCGCCGGGGTGCGGGAGGGGGGCTACACCTTC.

The CDR3 loop reads CASSTRDYEQYF. As DNA, the CDR3 is TGTGCCAGCAGCACGCGGGACTACGAGCAGTACTTC. The chain couples TRBV9 to TRBJ2-7; possibly TRBD2 for D (6 bases). Germline lookup yields CDR1 SGDLS and CDR2 YYNGEE. V lost 4 bases to trimming and J lost 3 bases, with 8 bases between them. This CDR3 spans 12 amino acids. Full variable domain (outside the CDR3, taken from reference TRBV9 and TRBJ2-7): DSGVTQTPKHLITATGQRVTLRCSPRSGDLSVYWYQQSLDQGLQFLIQYYNGEERAKGNILERFSAQQFPDLHSELNLSSLELGDSALYFCASSTRDYEQYFGPGTRLTVT.

CDR3: CAWSAGTANQPQHF. The CDR3, as DNA: TGTGCCTGGAGTGCGGGGACGGCGAATCAGCCCCAGCATTTT. V is TRBV30 and J is TRBJ1-5, with D perhaps TRBD1 (5 bases). Germline loops: CDR1 GTSNPN, CDR2 SVGIG (reference sequence). This CDR3 contains 14 residues. Between the trimmed V and J ends, which lost 1 base and 4 bases, there was a span of 11 bases.

The chain has TRBV4-1 and TRBJ1-2; D not certain. CDR1 and CDR2 from the germline V gene are MGHRA and YSYEKL. The CDR3 has 14 amino acids. V shed 3 bases and J shed 4 bases, with 12 bases lying between them. The CDR3 region is CASSQQWELYGYTF. The CDR3 nucleotides are TGCGCCAGCAGCCAGCAGTGGGAACTCTATGGCTACACCTTC.